This TCR beta chain is from a study of T-cell reconstitution after alpha-beta-depleted transplantation in children. In germline, CDR1 is SGHVS, CDR2 FQNEAQ. Trimming cost V 2 bases and J 7 bases, with 5 bases left between them. The CDR3 covers 11 residues. This clonotype was detected a few times. As it was prepared, the TCRbeta library received unique molecular identifiers. TCRdb recomputed calls from the PCR reads with MiXCR, one row per CDR3 protein. Of some 640,000 distinct CDR3 sequences in the sample, approximately 15% were seen once. This chain joins TRBV7-8 and TRBJ1-1, with D hard to call. The sequence was obtained from a human donor who donated a stem cell graft to a child with acute myeloid leukemia. Material: PBMCs from the stem cell graft donor, obtained from the stem cell graft. CDR3 amino acids: CASSLIGEAFF. In DNA, the CDR3 is TGTGCCAGCAGCTTAATCGGTGAAGCTTTCTTT.